This T cell receptor (beta chain) was obtained from a study of shared clonotypes between healthy human individuals. TCRdb keeps only in-frame clones here, not all; method: immunoSEQ multiplex PCR. Of about 1.1 million clones listed, about 84% are singletons. The CDR3 length is 19 residues. With 2 bases removed from V and 1 base from J, the gap between germline ends came to 23 bases. Germline loops: CDR1 MGHRA, CDR2 YSYEKL. Material for sequencing was memory CD4+ T cells from PBMCs. Subset denoted: CD45RA-negative fraction. The source of this sequence is a man aged 18 to 30 in good health. Some clones in this sample may be carry-over from other donors' samples. The chain couples TRBV4-1 to TRBJ2-5; D is ambiguous. The CDR3 loop reads CASSQRVTTSQNSQETQYF. The CDR3 nucleotides are TGCGCCAGCAGCCAACGCGTTACCACCTCACAGAACTCCCAAGAGACCCAGTACTTC.